This TCR beta chain was retrieved from a study of T-cell reconstitution after alpha-beta-depleted transplantation in children. Germline-derived CDR1 and CDR2 are SGHRS and YFSETQ. CDR3 size: 14 residues. V dropped 4 bases and J dropped 0 bases, with 11 bases sitting between them. The sample holds many counts of this clonotype. Antigen: not known. Overall study findings and caveats: Certain patients had high TCRbeta diversity at day 60, and it came from recipient T cells and thymic progenitors that survived. Newly produced T cells mostly accounted for T-cell counts and diversity one year post-transplant. Reportedly, only several hundred clones from non-depleted graft cells drove alpha-beta T-cell counts at about two months.

TCRbeta library construction was performed incorporating unique molecular identifiers. TCRdb recomputed calls from the PCR reads with MiXCR, one row per CDR3 protein. The sample includes over 100,000 distinct CDR3 sequences, about 8% of them seen just once. Sequenced material: PBMCs, taken before TCRalphabeta/CD19-depleted stem cell transplant. This receptor was obtained from a boy between 2 and 15 years old with acute lymphoblastic leukemia, due to receive a stem cell transplant. This chain joins TRBV5-1 and TRBJ2-7; tentative D call: TRBD1 (7 bases). This chain's CDR3 is CASSVQGGSYEQYF. In DNA, the CDR3 is TGCGCCAGCAGCGTCCAGGGGGGCTCCTACGAGCAGTACTTC.